One and the same sample provided the 13 T cell receptor beta chains below, sequenced in a study of blood T cell repertoires in COVID-19. The protocol was immunoSEQ multiplex PCR, while the TCRdb copy is restricted to in-frame clones and leaves out a portion. The profile shows 35,000 to 50,000 clones, 87% of them singletons. Sequenced input: peripheral blood. The receptors derive from a man between 60 and 75 years old with active COVID-19.

The V gene is TRBV11-3, the J gene TRBJ2-7, with D tentatively TRBD2 (6 bases). The CDR3 has 12 amino acids. Germline CDR1 is SGHNT and CDR2 is YENEEA. V lost 4 bases, J lost 7 bases, and 11 bases lay in between. The DNA of the CDR3 is TGTGCCAGCAGCTGGCCCCGGGGGGAGCAGTACTTC. Protein sequence: CASSWPRGEQYF.

The chain is built from TRBV18 and TRBJ1-4; 10 nucleotides align to TRBD1. This CDR3 spans 15 amino acids. V lost 3 bases and J lost 8; bases outside the gene matches: 6. CDR1 and CDR2 from the germline V gene are KGHSH and LQKENI. The CDR3 DNA reads as TGTGCCAGCTCACCGGGGACAGGGGTGGACGAAAAACTGTTTTTT. Protein: CASSPGTGVDEKLFF.

This chain joins TRBV7-3 and TRBJ2-7, with 9 bases lining up with TRBD2. J lost 7 bases, V lost 0 bases, and 7 bases had no gene match. This CDR3 comprises 15 residues. Looked up from germline, CDR1 is SGHTA and CDR2 is FQGTGA. CDR3 residues: CASSLTRGGAGEQYF. CDR3 nucleotides: TGTGCCAGCAGCTTAACCCGCGGGGGGGCAGGTGAGCAGTACTTC.

This rearrangement joins TRBV11-2 to TRBJ1-5, with no clear D. V gave up 1 base and J gave up 5 bases, with 6 bases separating them. CDR3 length: 13 amino acids. The germline V gene has CDR1 SGHAT and CDR2 FQNNGV. CDR3 bases: TGTGCCAGCAGCTTAGTAGTCGATCAGCCCCAGCATTTT. This codes for CASSLVVDQPQHF.

The V call is TRBV6-1, the J call TRBJ2-7; a possible D gene is TRBD1 (6 bases). Germline values: CDR1 MNHNS, CDR2 SASEGT. The ends were cut back, 5 bases at V and 2 bases at J, with 16 bases in the middle. This CDR3 is built from 15 residues. CDR3 in DNA: TGTGCCAGCAGTTTCCGTGAGGGGGAAGCCTACGAGCAGTACTTC. Translation gives CASSFREGEAYEQYF.

V usage is TRBV10-3 and J usage is TRBJ1-2, with D unresolved. The CDR3 is made up of 12 amino acids. Per germline, CDR1 ENHRY and CDR2 SYGVKD. Deletions cut 3 bases from V and 4 bases from J, with 6 bases between. The CDR3 here is CAISENSYGYTF. DNA of the CDR3: TGTGCCATCAGTGAAAACAGCTATGGCTACACCTTC.

The CDR3 DNA reads as TGTGCCAGCAGCTTAGCTACGGGCTACAATGAGCAGTTCTTC. It translates to CASSLATGYNEQFF. This chain uses TRBV7-2 with TRBJ2-1; no firm D call. Germline lookup yields CDR1 SGHTA and CDR2 FQGNSA. Trimming removed 0 bases from V and 3 bases from J, with 6 bases in between. The CDR3 has 14 amino acids.

The genes are TRBV7-3 and TRBJ1-6; 8 positions match TRBD1. Germline-derived CDR1 and CDR2 are SGHTA and FQGTGA. The CDR3 spans 19 residues. Unmatched junction bases numbered 14, after V lost 0 bases and J lost 7 bases. In DNA form, the CDR3 reads TGTGCCAGCAGCTTAACGGGCCCGGGACAGGTGACGGAGAATTCACCCCTCCACTTT. It translates to CASSLTGPGQVTENSPLHF.

This clone has just one count. This rearrangement joins TRBV5-1 to TRBJ1-6; D is perhaps TRBD1 (6 bases). The V end lost 0 bases, the J end lost 5 bases, and 12 bases lay between the germline ends. CDR3 length: 16 amino acids. In germline, CDR1 is SGHRS, CDR2 YFSETQ. The CDR3: CASSLEAGANNSPLHF. The CDR3 DNA sequence: TGCGCCAGCAGCTTGGAGGCAGGGGCAAATAATTCACCCCTCCACTTT.

This chain connects TRBV4-1 to TRBJ2-2; TRBD1 is a possible D gene (6 bases). The CDR3 has 16 residues. V lost 1 base to trimming and J lost 3 bases, with 12 bases between them. The germline V gene encodes CDR1 MGHRA and CDR2 YSYEKL. This chain's CDR3 is CASSQAPTGYTGELFF. For the CDR3, the DNA is TGCGCCAGCAGCCAAGCCCCGACAGGTTACACCGGGGAGCTGTTTTTT.

This chain uses TRBV9 with TRBJ1-2; D call uncertain. CDR1 is SGDLS and CDR2 is YYNGEE in the germline V gene. The CDR3 length is 13 residues. V was cut by 0 bases and J by 2 bases, with 5 bases left in between. CDR3 residues: CASSVDRNYGYTF. DNA for the CDR3: TGTGCCAGCAGCGTAGACCGGAACTATGGCTACACCTTC.

The rearrangement links TRBV7-5 to TRBJ2-7; TRBD1, the table's D call, lacks a check against the DNA. TRBV7-5 represents a pseudogene. The CDR3 is made up of 17 amino acids. For the CDR3, the DNA is TGTGCCAGAAGCTTATACCCTGGAGTCTCCCTAGGGGTGGGGCAGTACTTC. The encoded protein is CARSLYPGVSLGVGQYF.

The rearrangement uses TRBV11-2 and TRBJ2-1; TRBD2 matches 10 bases. V lost 0 bases, J lost 7 bases, and 3 bases stayed unmatched. Germline V gives CDR1 SGHAT, CDR2 FQNNGV. The CDR3 has 15 residues. CDR3 protein: CASSLDSGGLNEQFF. The CDR3 nucleotides read TGTGCCAGCAGCTTAGATAGCGGGGGGCTTAATGAGCAGTTCTTC.